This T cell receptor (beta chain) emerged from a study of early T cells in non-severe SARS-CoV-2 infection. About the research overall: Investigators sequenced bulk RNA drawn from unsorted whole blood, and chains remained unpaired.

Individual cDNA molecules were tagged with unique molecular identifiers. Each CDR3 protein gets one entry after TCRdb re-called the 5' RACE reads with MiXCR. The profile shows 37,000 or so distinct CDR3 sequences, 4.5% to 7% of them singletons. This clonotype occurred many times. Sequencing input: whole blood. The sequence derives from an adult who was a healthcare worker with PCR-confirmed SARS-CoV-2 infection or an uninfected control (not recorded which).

DNA for the CDR3: TGTGCCAGCAGTCCCGACGGTAGCAATCAGCCCCAGCATTTT. This encodes CASSPDGSNQPQHF. The V and J genes are TRBV6-6 and TRBJ1-5; D is unclear. This CDR3 is built from 14 residues. Germline V gives CDR1 MNHNY, CDR2 SVGAGI (reference sequence). The V end lost 5 bases, the J end lost 0 bases, and 8 bases lay between the germline ends.